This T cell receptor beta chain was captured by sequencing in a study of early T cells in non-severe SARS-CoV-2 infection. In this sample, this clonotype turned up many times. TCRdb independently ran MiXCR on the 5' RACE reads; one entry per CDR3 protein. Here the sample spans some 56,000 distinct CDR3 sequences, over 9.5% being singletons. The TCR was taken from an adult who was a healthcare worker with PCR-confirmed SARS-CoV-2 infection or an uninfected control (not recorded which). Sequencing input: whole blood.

CDR3 sequence (DNA): TGTGCCAGCGGGGCCCCCGGGACGAAGAGAAAGGAGCAGTTCTTC. Protein sequence: CASGAPGTKRKEQFF. The gene calls are TRBV7-8 and TRBJ2-1; the D call may be TRBD1 or TRBD2 (5 bases each). CDR3 length: 15 residues. Germline CDR1 reads SGHVS; CDR2 reads FQNEAQ. Trimming took 8 bases from V and 10 from J, leaving 24 bases between them.